Given below is one TCR beta chain in context. This specimen belongs to a study of blood T cell repertoires in COVID-19. Study overall: In Cohort 3, a recovered donor had either two negative PCRs, clearance, or symptom resolution.

Germline V gene data show CDR1 as SGHRS and CDR2 as YFSETQ. The V and J ends lost 1 base and 6 bases respectively, with 8 bases between them. The CDR3 sequence is 12 residues long. In the source study's methods: Amplification of reference gene primers provided the estimated nucleated cell counts. TCRdb's copy holds only in-frame clones and misses some; the assay was immunoSEQ multiplex PCR. That table gives V, J and clone size, and the DNA gave D and trimming. The sample gives under 300,000 clones, more than 75% of which show up once; 2% to 2.5% is in the top ten. Recruits, aged roughly 18 to 100 years, lived in 20 to 30 US areas.

Sequencing used PBMCs or T cells enriched from blood (not recorded which). This chain links TRBV5-1 with TRBJ2-7; no reliable D call. This clonotype was sampled from a woman aged 60-75 years in a cohort exposed to, infected with or recovered from COVID-19 (not recorded which). CDR3 sequence reads: CASSLTSTEQYF. CDR3 in DNA: TGCGCCAGCAGCTTGACCAGTACCGAGCAGTACTTC.